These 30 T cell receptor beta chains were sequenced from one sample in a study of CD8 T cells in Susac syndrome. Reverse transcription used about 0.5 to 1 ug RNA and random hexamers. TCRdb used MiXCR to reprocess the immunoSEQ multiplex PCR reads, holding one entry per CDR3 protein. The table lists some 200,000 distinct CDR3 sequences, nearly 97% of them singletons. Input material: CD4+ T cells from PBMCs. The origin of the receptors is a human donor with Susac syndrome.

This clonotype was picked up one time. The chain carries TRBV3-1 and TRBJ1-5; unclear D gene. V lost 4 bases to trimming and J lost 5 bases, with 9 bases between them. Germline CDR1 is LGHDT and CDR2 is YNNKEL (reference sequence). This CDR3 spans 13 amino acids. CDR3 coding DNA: TGTGCCAGCAGCCGGAGTCGCGATCAGCCCCAGCATTTT. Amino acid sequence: CASSRSRDQPQHF.

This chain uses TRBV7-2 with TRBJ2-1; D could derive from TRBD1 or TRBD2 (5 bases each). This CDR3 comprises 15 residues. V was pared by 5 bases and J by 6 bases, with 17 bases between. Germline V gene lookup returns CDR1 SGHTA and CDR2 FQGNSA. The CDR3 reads CASSRPGTPINEQFF. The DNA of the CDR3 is TGTGCCAGCAGCCGCCCCGGGACGCCGATCAATGAGCAGTTCTTC.

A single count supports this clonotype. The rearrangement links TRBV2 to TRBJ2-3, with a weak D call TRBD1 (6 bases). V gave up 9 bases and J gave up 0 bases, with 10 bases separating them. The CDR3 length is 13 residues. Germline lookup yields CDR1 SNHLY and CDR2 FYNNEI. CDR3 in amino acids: CARGQSSTDTQYF. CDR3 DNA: TGTGCCAGAGGACAGTCTAGCACAGATACGCAGTATTTT.

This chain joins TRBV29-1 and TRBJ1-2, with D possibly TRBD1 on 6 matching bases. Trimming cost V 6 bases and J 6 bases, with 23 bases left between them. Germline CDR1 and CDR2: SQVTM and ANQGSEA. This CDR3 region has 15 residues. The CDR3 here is CSVTRTASAGDGYTF. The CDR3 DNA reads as TGCAGCGTGACACGGACAGCGTCCGCCGGGGATGGCTACACCTTC.

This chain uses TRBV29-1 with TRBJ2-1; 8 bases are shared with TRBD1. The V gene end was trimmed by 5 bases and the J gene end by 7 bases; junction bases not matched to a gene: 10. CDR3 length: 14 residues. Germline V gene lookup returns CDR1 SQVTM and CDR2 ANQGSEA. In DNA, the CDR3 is TGCAGCGTTACCACCCAGGGGGCGCGGAATGAGCAGTTCTTC. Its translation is CSVTTQGARNEQFF.

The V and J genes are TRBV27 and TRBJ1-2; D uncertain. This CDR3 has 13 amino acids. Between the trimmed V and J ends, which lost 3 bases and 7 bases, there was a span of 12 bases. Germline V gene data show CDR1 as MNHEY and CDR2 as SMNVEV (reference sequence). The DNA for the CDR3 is TGTGCCAGCAGTTTGGGCAGGAATGGTGGCTACACCTTC. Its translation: CASSLGRNGGYTF.

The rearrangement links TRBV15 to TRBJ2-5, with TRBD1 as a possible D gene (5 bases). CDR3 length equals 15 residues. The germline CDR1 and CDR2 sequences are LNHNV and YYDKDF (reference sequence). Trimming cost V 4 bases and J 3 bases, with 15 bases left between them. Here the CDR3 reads CATSKPDTLKETQYF. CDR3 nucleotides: TGTGCCACCAGCAAACCGGACACCCTGAAAGAGACCCAGTACTTC.

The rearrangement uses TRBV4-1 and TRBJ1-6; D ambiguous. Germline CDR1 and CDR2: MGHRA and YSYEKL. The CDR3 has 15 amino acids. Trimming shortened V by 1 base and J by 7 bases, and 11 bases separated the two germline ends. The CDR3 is CASSQARIWNSPLHF. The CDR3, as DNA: TGCGCCAGCAGCCAAGCTCGGATTTGGAATTCACCCCTCCACTTT.

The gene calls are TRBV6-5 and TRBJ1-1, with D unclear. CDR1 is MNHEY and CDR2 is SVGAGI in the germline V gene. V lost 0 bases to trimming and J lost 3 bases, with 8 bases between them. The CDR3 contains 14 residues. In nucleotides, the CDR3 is TGTGCCAGCAGTTACTCAAGGGAGTACACTGAAGCTTTCTTT. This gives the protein CASSYSREYTEAFF.

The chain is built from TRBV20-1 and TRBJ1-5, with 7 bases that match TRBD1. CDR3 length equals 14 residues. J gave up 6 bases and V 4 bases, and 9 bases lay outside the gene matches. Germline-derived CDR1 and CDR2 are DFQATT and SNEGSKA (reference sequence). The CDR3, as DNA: TGCAGTGCTAAACAGGGGAGAGGTGGTCAGCCCCAGCATTTT. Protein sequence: CSAKQGRGGQPQHF.

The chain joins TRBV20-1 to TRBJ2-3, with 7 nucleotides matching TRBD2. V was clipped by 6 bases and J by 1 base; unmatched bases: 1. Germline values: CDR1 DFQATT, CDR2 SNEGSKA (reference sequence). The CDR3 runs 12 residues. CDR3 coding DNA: TGCAGTGCAGGGAGGGGCACAGATACGCAGTATTTT. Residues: CSAGRGTDTQYF.

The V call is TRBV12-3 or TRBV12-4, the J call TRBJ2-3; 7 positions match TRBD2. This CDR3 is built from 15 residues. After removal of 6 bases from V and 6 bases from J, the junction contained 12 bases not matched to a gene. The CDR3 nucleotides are TGTGCCAGCAGAACGGGGACTACAGCAGGGGATACGCAGTATTTT. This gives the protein CASRTGTTAGDTQYF.

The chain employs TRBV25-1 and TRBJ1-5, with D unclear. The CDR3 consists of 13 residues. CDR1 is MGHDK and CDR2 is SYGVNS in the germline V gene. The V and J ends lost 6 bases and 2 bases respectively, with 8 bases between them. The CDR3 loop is CASSSDGNQPQHF. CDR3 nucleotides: TGTGCCAGCAGCAGCGATGGCAATCAGCCCCAGCATTTT. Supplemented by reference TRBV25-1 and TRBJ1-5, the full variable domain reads EADIYQTPRYLVIGTGKKITLECSQTMGHDKMYWYQQDPGMELHLIHYSYGVNSTEKGDLSSESTVSRIRTEHFPLTLESARPSHTSQYLCASSSDGNQPQHFGDGTRLSIL.

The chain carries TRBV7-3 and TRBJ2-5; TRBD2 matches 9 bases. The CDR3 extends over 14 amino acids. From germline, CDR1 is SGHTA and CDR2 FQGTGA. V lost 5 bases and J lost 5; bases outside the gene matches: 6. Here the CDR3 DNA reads TGTGCCAGCAGCCCGGGACTAGCCGTTGAGACCCAGTACTTC. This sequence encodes CASSPGLAVETQYF.

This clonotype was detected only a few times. The CDR3 region is CASSLGTGVSTEAFF. The CDR3 nucleotides read TGTGCCAGCAGCTTGGGGACAGGAGTGAGCACTGAAGCTTTCTTT. This chain connects TRBV7-9 to TRBJ1-1; 8 bases map to TRBD1. In germline, CDR1 is SEHNR, CDR2 FQNEAQ (reference sequence). Losses at the gene ends were 3 bases for V and 4 bases for J; bases not matched to a gene: 7. The CDR3 length is 15 residues.

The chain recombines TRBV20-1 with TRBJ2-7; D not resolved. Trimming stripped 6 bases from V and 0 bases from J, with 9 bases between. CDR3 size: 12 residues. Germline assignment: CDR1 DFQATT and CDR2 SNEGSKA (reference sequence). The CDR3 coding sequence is TGCAGTGCGGCGGTGAGCTCCTACGAGCAGTACTTC. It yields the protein CSAAVSSYEQYF.

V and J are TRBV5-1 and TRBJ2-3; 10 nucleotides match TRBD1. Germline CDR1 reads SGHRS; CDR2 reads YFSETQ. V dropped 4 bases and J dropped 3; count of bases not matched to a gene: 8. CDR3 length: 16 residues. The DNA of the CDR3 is TGCGCCAGCAGCCCGGGGGGACAGGGGACAACAGATACGCAGTATTTT. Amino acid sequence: CASSPGGQGTTDTQYF.

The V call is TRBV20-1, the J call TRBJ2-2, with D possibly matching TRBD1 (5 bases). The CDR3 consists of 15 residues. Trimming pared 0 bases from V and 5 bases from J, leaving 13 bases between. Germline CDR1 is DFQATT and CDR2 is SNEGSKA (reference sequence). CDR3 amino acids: CSARETEASTGELFF. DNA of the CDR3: TGCAGTGCTAGAGAGACAGAAGCTTCGACCGGGGAGCTGTTTTTT.

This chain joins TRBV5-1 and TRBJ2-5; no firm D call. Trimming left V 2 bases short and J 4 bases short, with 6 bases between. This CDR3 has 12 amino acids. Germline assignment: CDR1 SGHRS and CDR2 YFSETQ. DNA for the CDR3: TGCGCCAGCAGCTTATTGGGAGAGACCCAGTACTTC. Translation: CASSLLGETQYF. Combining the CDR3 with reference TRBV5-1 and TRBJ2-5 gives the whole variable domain KAGVTQTPRYLIKTRGQQVTLSCSPISGHRSVSWYQQTPGQGLQFLFEYFSETQRNKGNFPGRFSGRQFSNSRSEMNVSTLELGDSALYLCASSLLGETQYFGPGTRLLVL.

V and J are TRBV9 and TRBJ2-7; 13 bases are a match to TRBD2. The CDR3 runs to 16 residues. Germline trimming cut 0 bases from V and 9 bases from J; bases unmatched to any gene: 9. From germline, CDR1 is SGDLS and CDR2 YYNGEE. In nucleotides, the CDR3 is TGTGCCAGCAGCGTAGGGACTAGCGGGGGTCCTACGAGGCAGTACTTC. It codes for CASSVGTSGGPTRQYF.

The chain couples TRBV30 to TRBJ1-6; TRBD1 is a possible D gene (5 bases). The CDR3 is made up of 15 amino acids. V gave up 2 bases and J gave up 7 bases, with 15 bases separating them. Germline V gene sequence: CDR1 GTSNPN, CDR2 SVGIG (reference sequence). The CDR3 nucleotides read TGTGCCTGGAGTTCCATGCAGAGGGGAAATTCACCCCTCCACTTT. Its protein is CAWSSMQRGNSPLHF. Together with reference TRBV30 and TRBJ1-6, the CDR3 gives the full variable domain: SQTIHQWPATLVQPVGSPLSLECTVEGTSNPNLYWYRQAAGRGLQLLFYSVGIGQISSEVPQNLSASRPQDRQFILSSKKLLLSDSGFYLCAWSSMQRGNSPLHFGNGTRLTVT.

CDR3 sequence (DNA): TGTGCCAGCAGCCAGAGCGGGGGGTACACCGGGGAGCTGTTTTTT. It encodes CASSQSGGYTGELFF. The chain joins TRBV7-9 to TRBJ2-2; TRBD2 matches 9 bases. Germline CDR1 reads SEHNR; CDR2 reads FQNEAQ (reference sequence). V shed 5 bases and J 3 bases; nucleotides not matched to a gene: 4. There are 15 residues in the CDR3. The whole variable domain, filled in from reference TRBV7-9 and TRBJ2-2, reads DTGVSQNPRHKITKRGQNVTFRCDPISEHNRLYWYRQTLGQGPEFLTYFQNEAQLEKSRLLSDRFSAERPKGSFSTLEIQRTEQGDSAMYLCASSQSGGYTGELFFGEGSRLTVL.

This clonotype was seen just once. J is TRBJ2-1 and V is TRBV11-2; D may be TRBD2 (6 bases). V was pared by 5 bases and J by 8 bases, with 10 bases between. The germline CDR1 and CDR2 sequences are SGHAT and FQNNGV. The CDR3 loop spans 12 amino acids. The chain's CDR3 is CASSRDFHEQFF. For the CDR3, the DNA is TGTGCCAGCAGCCGGGACTTCCATGAGCAGTTCTTC.

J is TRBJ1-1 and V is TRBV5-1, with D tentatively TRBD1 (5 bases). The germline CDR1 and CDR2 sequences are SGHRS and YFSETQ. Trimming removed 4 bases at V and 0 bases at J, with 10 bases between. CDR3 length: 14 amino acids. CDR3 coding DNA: TGCGCCAGCAGCCCATGGGGGTTGAACACTGAAGCTTTCTTT. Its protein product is CASSPWGLNTEAFF.

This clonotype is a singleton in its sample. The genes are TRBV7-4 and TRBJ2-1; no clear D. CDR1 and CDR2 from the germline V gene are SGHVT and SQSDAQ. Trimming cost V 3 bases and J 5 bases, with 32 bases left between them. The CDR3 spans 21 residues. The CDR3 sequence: CASSFRSFDPRMTLSDNEQFF. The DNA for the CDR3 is TGTGCCAGCAGCTTTAGGTCGTTCGACCCACGGATGACCCTTTCGGACAATGAGCAGTTCTTC. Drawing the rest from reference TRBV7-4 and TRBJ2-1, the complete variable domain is GAGVSQSPRYKVAKRGRDVALRCDSISGHVTLYWYRQTLGQGSEVLTYSQSDAQRDKSGRPSGRFSAERPERSVSTLKIQRTEQGDSAVYLCASSFRSFDPRMTLSDNEQFFGPGTRLTVL.

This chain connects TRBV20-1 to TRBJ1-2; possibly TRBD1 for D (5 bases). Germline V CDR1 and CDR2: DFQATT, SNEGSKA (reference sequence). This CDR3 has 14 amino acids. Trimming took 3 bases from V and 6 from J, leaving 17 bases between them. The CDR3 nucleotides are TGCAGTGCTAGGTCAGAGGGCGCGGGGGATGGCTACACCTTC. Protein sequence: CSARSEGAGDGYTF.

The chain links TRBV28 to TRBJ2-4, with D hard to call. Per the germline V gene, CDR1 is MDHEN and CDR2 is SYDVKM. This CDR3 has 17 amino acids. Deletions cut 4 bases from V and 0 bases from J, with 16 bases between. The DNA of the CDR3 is TGTGCCAGCAGTTCACCTAGTCATAACCTAGCCAAAAACATTCAGTACTTC. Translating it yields CASSSPSHNLAKNIQYF.

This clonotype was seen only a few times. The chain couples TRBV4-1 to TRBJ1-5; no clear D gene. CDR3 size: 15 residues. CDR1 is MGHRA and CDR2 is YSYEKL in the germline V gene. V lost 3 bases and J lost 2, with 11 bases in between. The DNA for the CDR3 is TGCGCCAGCAGCCACAATAGGGTTGGCAATCAGCCCCAGCATTTT. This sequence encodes CASSHNRVGNQPQHF.

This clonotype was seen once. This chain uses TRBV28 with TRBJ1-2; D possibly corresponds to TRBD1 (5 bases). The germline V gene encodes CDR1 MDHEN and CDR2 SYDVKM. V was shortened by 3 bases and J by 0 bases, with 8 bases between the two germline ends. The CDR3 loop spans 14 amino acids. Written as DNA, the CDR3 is TGTGCCAGCAGTTTGTGGGACGCTAACTATGGCTACACCTTC. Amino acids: CASSLWDANYGYTF.

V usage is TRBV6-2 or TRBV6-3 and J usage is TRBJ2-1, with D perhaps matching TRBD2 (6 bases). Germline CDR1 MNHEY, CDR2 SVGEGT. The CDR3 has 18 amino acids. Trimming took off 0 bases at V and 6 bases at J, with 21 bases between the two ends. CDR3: CASSYSIGRPLRGNEQFF. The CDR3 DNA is TGTGCCAGCAGTTACTCGATCGGGAGACCCCTTCGGGGCAATGAGCAGTTCTTC.